This TCR beta chain was obtained from a study of blood T cell repertoires in COVID-19. On the study more broadly: From the United States, Italy and Spain came samples of acute and convalescent COVID-19.

With V trimmed by 2 bases and J by 3 bases, 6 bases remained unmatched. Germline V CDR1 and CDR2: WSHSY, SAAADI. CDR3 size: 16 residues. Adults between roughly 18 and 89 years of age took part from some 25 US areas. Sequencing was performed with immunoSEQ multiplex PCR; in TCRdb, only in-frame clones are kept and a portion is missing. The repertoire includes around 270,000 clones, approximately 89% of them detected once, and 2.5% to 3.5% sits in the top ten. The sample comprised PBMCs or T cells enriched from blood (not recorded which). The genes are TRBV10-2 and TRBJ1-3; TRBD1 matches 8 bases. This TCR derives from a woman aged 40 to 49 who had been exposed to COVID-19. CDR3 in amino acids: CASSERQGAIGNTIYF. Here the CDR3 DNA reads TGCGCCAGCAGTGAGCGTCAGGGGGCCATTGGAAACACCATATATTTT.